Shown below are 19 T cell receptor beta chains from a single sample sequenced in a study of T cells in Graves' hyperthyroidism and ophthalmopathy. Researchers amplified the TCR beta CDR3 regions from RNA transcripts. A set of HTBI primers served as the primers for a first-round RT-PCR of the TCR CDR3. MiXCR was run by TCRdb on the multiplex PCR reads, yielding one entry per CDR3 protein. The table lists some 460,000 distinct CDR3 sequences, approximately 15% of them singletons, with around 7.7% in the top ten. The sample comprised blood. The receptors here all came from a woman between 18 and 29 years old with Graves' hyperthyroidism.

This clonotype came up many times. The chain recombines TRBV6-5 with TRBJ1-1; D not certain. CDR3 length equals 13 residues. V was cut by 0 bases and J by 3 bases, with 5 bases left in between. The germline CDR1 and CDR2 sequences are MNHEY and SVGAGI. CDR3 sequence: CASSYSRDTEAFF. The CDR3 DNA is TGTGCCAGCAGTTACTCTAGGGACACTGAAGCTTTCTTT.

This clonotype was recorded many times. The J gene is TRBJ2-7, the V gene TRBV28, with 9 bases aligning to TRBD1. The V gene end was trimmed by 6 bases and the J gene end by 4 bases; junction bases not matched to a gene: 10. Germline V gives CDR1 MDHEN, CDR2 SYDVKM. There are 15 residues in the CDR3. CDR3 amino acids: CASSLRGQGPYEQYF. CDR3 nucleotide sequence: TGTGCCAGCAGCCTGCGGGGACAGGGCCCTTACGAGCAGTACTTC. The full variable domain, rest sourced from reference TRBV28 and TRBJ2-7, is DVKVTQSSRYLVKRTGEKVFLECVQDMDHENMFWYRQDPGLGLRLIYFSYDVKMKEKGDIPEGYSVSREKKERFSLILESASTNQTSMYLCASSLRGQGPYEQYFGPGTRLTVT.

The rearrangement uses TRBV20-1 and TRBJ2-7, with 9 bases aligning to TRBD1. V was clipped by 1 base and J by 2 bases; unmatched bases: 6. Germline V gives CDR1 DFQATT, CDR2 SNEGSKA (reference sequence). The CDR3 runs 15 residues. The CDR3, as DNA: TGCAGTGCTAGAGGCCGGGGACAGGGACCCTACGAGCAGTACTTC. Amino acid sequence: CSARGRGQGPYEQYF.

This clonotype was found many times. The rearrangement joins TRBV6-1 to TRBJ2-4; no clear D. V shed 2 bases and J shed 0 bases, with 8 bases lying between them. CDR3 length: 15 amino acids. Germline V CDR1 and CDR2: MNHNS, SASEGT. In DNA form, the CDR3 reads TGTGCCAGCAGTGAATTCCCGGGAGCCAAAAACATTCAGTACTTC. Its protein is CASSEFPGAKNIQYF.

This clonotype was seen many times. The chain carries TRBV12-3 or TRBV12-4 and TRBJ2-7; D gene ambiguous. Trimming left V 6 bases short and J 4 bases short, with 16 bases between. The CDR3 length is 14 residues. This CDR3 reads CASSRRTIQYEQYF. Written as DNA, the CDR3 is TGTGCCAGCAGCCGACGGACCATTCAATACGAGCAGTACTTC.

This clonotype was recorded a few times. CDR3 loop: CASRQLAGDNTGELFF. The CDR3 region has the DNA TGCGCCAGCAGGCAACTAGCGGGAGATAACACCGGGGAGCTGTTTTTT. The genes are TRBV5-1 and TRBJ2-2; 11 bases align to TRBD2. Germline V gene data show CDR1 as SGHRS and CDR2 as YFSETQ. J lost 2 bases, V lost 5 bases, and 5 bases had no gene match. This CDR3 has 16 residues.

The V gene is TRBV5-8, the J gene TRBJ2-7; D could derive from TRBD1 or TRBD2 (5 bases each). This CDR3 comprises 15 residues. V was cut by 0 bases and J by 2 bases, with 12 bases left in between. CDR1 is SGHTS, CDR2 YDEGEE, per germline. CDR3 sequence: CASSLVGDGTYEQYF. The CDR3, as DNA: TGTGCCAGCAGCTTGGTTGGGGACGGCACCTACGAGCAGTACTTC.

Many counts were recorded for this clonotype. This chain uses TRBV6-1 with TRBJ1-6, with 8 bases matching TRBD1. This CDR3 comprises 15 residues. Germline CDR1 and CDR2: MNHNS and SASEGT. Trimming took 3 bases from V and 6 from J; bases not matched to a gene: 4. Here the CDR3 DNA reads TGTGCCAGCAGTGACCCCGGACAGGGTAATTCACCCCTCCACTTT. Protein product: CASSDPGQGNSPLHF.

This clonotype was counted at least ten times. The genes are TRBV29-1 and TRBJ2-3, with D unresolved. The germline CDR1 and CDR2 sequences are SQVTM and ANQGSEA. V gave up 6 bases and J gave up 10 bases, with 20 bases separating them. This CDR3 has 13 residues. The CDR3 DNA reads TGCAGCGTGGCTTCGGACGCACAGAGGCCGCAGTATTTT. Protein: CSVASDAQRPQYF.

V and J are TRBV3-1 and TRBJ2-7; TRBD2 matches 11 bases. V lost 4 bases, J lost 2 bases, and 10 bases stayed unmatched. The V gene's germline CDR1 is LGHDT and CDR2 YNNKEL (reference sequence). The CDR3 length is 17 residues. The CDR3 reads CASSPRKTSGDTYEQYF. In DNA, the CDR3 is TGTGCCAGCAGCCCCCGCAAGACTAGCGGGGATACCTACGAGCAGTACTTC.

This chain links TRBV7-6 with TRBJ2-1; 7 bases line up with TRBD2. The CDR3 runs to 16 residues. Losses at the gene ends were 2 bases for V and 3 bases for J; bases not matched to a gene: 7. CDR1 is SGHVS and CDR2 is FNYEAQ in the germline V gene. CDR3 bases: TGTGCCAGCAGCTTATCAGCGGGGAACCGCTACAATGAGCAGTTCTTC. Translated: CASSLSAGNRYNEQFF.

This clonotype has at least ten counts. DNA for the CDR3: TGCAGCGTACTCCCGAACACCGGGGAGCTGTTTTTT. Its translation is CSVLPNTGELFF. The V gene is TRBV29-1, the J gene TRBJ2-2, with no clear D. Trimming cost V 6 bases and J 0 bases, with 5 bases left between them. The CDR3 is made up of 12 amino acids. The germline V gene encodes CDR1 SQVTM and CDR2 ANQGSEA.

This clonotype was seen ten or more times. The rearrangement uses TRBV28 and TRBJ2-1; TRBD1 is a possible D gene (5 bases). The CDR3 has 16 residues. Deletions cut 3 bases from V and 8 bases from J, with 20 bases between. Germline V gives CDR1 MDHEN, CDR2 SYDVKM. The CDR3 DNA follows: TGTGCCAGCAGTTTCCGGCACAGGTTGGTTTGGGATGAGCAGTTCTTC. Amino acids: CASSFRHRLVWDEQFF.

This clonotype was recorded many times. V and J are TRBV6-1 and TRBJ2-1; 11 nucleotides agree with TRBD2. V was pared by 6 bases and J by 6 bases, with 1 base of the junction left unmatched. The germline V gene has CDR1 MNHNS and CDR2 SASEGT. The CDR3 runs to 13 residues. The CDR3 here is CASRLAGGNEQFF. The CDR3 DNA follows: TGTGCCAGCAGGCTAGCGGGAGGCAATGAGCAGTTCTTC.

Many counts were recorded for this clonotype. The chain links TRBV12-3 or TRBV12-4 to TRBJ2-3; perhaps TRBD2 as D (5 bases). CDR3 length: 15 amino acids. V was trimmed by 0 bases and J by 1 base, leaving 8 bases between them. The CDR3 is CASSLALGGTDTQYF. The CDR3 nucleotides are TGTGCCAGCAGTTTAGCGCTCGGGGGCACAGATACGCAGTATTTT.

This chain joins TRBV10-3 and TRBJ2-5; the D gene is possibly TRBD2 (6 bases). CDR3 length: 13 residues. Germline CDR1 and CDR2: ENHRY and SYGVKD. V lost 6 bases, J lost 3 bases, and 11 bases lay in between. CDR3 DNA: TGTGCCATCAGCTGGGGACTTGAAGAGACCCAGTACTTC. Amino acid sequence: CAISWGLEETQYF.

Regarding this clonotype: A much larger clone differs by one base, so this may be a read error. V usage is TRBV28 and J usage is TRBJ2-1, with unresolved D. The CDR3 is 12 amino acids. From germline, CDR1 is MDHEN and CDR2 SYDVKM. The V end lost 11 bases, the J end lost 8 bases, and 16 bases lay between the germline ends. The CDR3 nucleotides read TGTGCCGGTGGGTCCGGTATCCATGAGCAGTTCTTC. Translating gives CAGGSGIHEQFF.

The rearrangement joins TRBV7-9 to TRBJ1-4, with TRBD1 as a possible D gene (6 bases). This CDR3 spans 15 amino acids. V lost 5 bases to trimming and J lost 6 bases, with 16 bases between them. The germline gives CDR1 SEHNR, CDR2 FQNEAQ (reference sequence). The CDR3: CASSPTYREHEKLFF. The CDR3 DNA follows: TGTGCCAGCAGCCCTACCTACAGGGAGCATGAAAAACTGTTTTTT.

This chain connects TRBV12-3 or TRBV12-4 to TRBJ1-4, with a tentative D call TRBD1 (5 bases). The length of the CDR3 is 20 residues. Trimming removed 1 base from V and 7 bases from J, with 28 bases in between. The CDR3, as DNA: TGTGCCAGCAGTTTAGGACACCGACAGACTTACTTCAGTCGGCCTGAAAAACTGTTTTTT. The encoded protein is CASSLGHRQTYFSRPEKLFF.